These 31 T cell receptor beta chains were all obtained from the same sample, sequenced in a study of neurological immune-mediated disorders. From the 5' RACE reads, TCRdb called clonotypes with MiXCR, one entry per CDR3 protein. This table has about 50,000 distinct CDR3 sequences, 9% to 12% appearing once. The source material was PBMCs. These receptors originate from a man aged 65 to 79 with HTLV-1-associated myelopathy (HAM/TSP).

There are many counts of this clonotype. The J gene is TRBJ2-3, the V gene TRBV7-3; 7 nucleotides align to TRBD2. With V trimmed by 2 bases and J by 4 bases, 9 bases remained unmatched. The CDR3 totals 16 residues. Germline CDR1 and CDR2: SGHTA and FQGTGA. This CDR3 is CASSLASGMTADTQYF. In DNA form, the CDR3 reads TGTGCCAGCAGCTTAGCCAGCGGGATGACCGCAGATACGCAGTATTTT.

Ten or more counts support this clonotype. This chain connects TRBV5-1 to TRBJ2-1; D unresolved. Trimming pared 3 bases from V and 8 bases from J, leaving 18 bases between. This CDR3 has 15 residues. Germline V gene sequence: CDR1 SGHRS, CDR2 YFSETQ. CDR3 amino acids: CASSSFSRLRDEQFF. Written as DNA, the CDR3 is TGCGCCAGCAGCTCTTTCTCGCGGCTTCGGGATGAGCAGTTCTTC.

In this sample, this clonotype turned up a few times. This rearrangement joins TRBV20-1 to TRBJ1-5; 11 bases fit TRBD1. The trim removed 3 bases at V and 0 bases at J, leaving 1 base unmatched. The V gene's germline CDR1 is DFQATT and CDR2 SNEGSKA (reference sequence). The CDR3 extends over 15 amino acids. Written as DNA, the CDR3 is TGCAGTGCTAGGGGGACAGGGGGTAGCAATCAGCCCCAGCATTTT. Its translation is CSARGTGGSNQPQHF.

Comment on this clonotype: A read error may be the cause here, since a much bigger clone is one base away. This sequence joins TRBV25-1 and TRBJ2-6, with a tentative D call TRBD2 (5 bases). Germline CDR1 MGHDK, CDR2 SYGVNS. V lost 7 bases and J 2 bases, leaving 15 bases between the germline ends. The CDR3 totals 16 residues. CDR3 DNA: TGTGCCAGCAATGAGCGCCGGGATCCTGGGGCCAACGTCCTGACTTTC. Translating it yields CASNERRDPGANVLTF. Full variable domain (rest looked up from reference TRBV25-1 and TRBJ2-6): EADIYQTPRYLVIGTGKKITLECSQTMGHDKMYWYQQDPGMELHLIHYSYGVNSTEKGDLSSESTVSRIRTEHFPLTLESARPSHTSQYLCASNERRDPGANVLTFGAGSRLTVL.

By proportion, this clonotype is medium-sized. This chain connects TRBV7-8 to TRBJ2-3; D tentatively reads TRBD1 or TRBD2 (5 bases each). Deletions cut 1 base from V and 5 bases from J, with 7 bases between. This CDR3 comprises 13 residues. Germline lookup yields CDR1 SGHVS and CDR2 FQNEAQ. CDR3 region: CASSLVGVDTQYF. The CDR3 DNA follows: TGTGCCAGCAGCTTAGTGGGGGTAGATACGCAGTATTTT.

Ten or more counts support this clonotype. The V and J genes are TRBV9 and TRBJ2-1, with 15 bases matching TRBD2. Germline CDR1 SGDLS, CDR2 YYNGEE. CDR3 length: 19 residues. V lost 5 bases and J lost 10; bases outside the gene matches: 19. The CDR3 sequence is CASSSLGTAGLAGGGEQFF. For the CDR3, the DNA is TGTGCCAGCAGTTCCCTCGGGACAGCAGGACTAGCGGGAGGGGGAGAGCAGTTCTTC.

Concerning this clonotype: The conserved final phenylalanine or tryptophan is absent from the CDR3, which likely points to a read error. It is unclear where the CDR3 begins or ends on the DNA, so no DNA is shown, and the CDR3 is as TCRdb lists it. The rearrangement links TRBV7-6 to TRBJ1-5. Germline CDR1 is SGHVS and CDR2 is FNYEAQ. Counting both end residues, the CDR3 totals 12 amino acids. CDR3: CASSLYGQPQDL.

This clonotype was found many times. The rearrangement uses TRBV9 and TRBJ2-7; D gene unclear. This CDR3 has 15 amino acids. The germline gives CDR1 SGDLS, CDR2 YYNGEE. The V end lost 1 base, the J end lost 0 bases, and 11 bases lay between the germline ends. The CDR3 DNA follows: TGTGCCAGCAGCGTAAGTGGGCACAGCTCCTACGAGCAGTACTTC. Translated: CASSVSGHSSYEQYF.

This clonotype was found many times. CDR3 residues: CASRRRGLNTGELFF. The DNA of the CDR3 is TGTGCCAGCAGACGCCGGGGACTTAACACCGGGGAGCTGTTTTTT. The rearrangement joins TRBV5-6 to TRBJ2-2; D possibly corresponds to TRBD2 (6 bases). The CDR3 is made up of 15 amino acids. The V gene's germline CDR1 is SGHDT and CDR2 YYEEEE. Trimming took off 5 bases at V and 2 bases at J, with 13 bases between the two ends.

This clonotype was seen ten or more times. The rearrangement links TRBV7-2 to TRBJ2-7; 7 bases fit TRBD2. Germline V gene data show CDR1 as SGHTA and CDR2 as FQGNSA. The CDR3 length is 14 residues. J lost 4 bases, V lost 8 bases, and 11 bases had no gene match. CDR3 protein: CASGLAVGNYEQYF. CDR3 in DNA: TGTGCCAGCGGGCTAGCGGTTGGTAATTACGAGCAGTACTTC.

The sample holds many counts of this clonotype. V is TRBV27 and J is TRBJ1-4; D remains unclear. This CDR3 spans 15 amino acids. Germline lookup yields CDR1 MNHEY and CDR2 SMNVEV (reference sequence). V was pared by 2 bases and J by 8 bases, with 15 bases between. The CDR3 loop reads CASSLTWAAEEKLFF. In DNA, the CDR3 is TGTGCCAGCAGTTTAACGTGGGCAGCGGAGGAAAAACTGTTTTTT.

This clonotype has ten or more counts. The gene calls are TRBV11-2 and TRBJ2-7, with D possibly TRBD2 on 6 matching bases. Germline lookup yields CDR1 SGHAT and CDR2 FQNNGV. The CDR3 is made up of 14 amino acids. Trimming took off 3 bases at V and 2 bases at J, with 11 bases between the two ends. CDR3 DNA: TGTGCCAGCAGCTTGTTACCGGGAGCCTACGAGCAGTACTTC. Amino acids: CASSLLPGAYEQYF.

Notes on this clonotype: It may be a read error: a sequence one base away is much more abundant. The chain recombines TRBV4-1 with TRBJ2-3; D may correspond to TRBD1 or TRBD2 (5 bases each). The CDR3 covers 17 residues. The germline V and J ends were trimmed by 6 bases and 5 bases, with 24 bases remaining between them. Per germline, CDR1 MGHRA and CDR2 YSYEKL. The CDR3 nucleotides read TGCGCCAGCAGGGAGTGTTCGGGGACCCTTGTGGGAGATACGCAGTATTTT. Protein product: CASRECSGTLVGDTQYF.

This clonotype has a count of ten or more. V and J are TRBV5-1 and TRBJ2-1; 9 bases are shared with TRBD2. V lost 4 bases, J lost 8 bases, and 19 bases stayed unmatched. Germline loops: CDR1 SGHRS, CDR2 YFSETQ. The CDR3 consists of 18 residues. In nucleotides, the CDR3 is TGCGCCAGCAGCCCGTCTAGCGGGATCTTAAAGCGGCTCGATGAGCAGTTCTTC. This sequence encodes CASSPSSGILKRLDEQFF.

Only a few counts were recorded for this clonotype. The rearrangement links TRBV6-6 to TRBJ2-1; TRBD1 matches at 10 bases. The CDR3 is 15 residues long. V shed 2 bases, J shed 5 bases, and the junction held 3 bases outside the gene matches. Germline V lookup: CDR1 MNHNY, CDR2 SVGAGI (reference sequence). The CDR3, as DNA: TGTGCCAGCAGTTACGAGGGACAGGGGAACAATGAGCAGTTCTTC. It encodes CASSYEGQGNNEQFF.

In this sample, this clonotype turned up many times. V usage is TRBV7-6 and J usage is TRBJ2-1, with 9 bases that match TRBD2. V lost 5 bases and J lost 2; bases outside the gene matches: 4. Looked up from germline, CDR1 is SGHVS and CDR2 is FNYEAQ. This CDR3 is built from 15 residues. CDR3 nucleotide sequence: TGTGCCAGCAGCATTAGCGGGAGCCCCTACAATGAGCAGTTCTTC. Its protein product is CASSISGSPYNEQFF.

The chain recombines TRBV6-6 with TRBJ2-5, with D tentatively TRBD2 (7 bases). V was trimmed by 2 bases and J by 10 bases, leaving 11 bases between them. This CDR3 is 12 amino acids long. Germline V gives CDR1 MNHNY, CDR2 SVGAGI (reference sequence). The DNA for the CDR3 is TGTGCCAGCAGTTACGGGAGGGGGGGCCAGTACTTC. Its protein product is CASSYGRGGQYF.

The sample holds one count of this clonotype. The chain joins TRBV11-1 to TRBJ1-1; no reliable D call. Trimming removed 8 bases at V and 8 bases at J, with 9 bases between. The germline V gene has CDR1 SGHAT and CDR2 FQDESV (reference sequence). The CDR3 runs to 10 residues. CDR3 in amino acids: CASGKGEAFF. The CDR3 DNA is TGTGCCAGCGGGAAGGGAGAAGCTTTCTTT. The variable domain in full, completed from reference TRBV11-1 and TRBJ1-1, reads EAEVAQSPRYKITEKSQAVAFWCDPISGHATLYWYRQILGQGPELLVQFQDESVVDDSQLPKDRFSAERLKGVDSTLKIQPAELGDSAMYLCASGKGEAFFGQGTRLTVV.

The chain has TRBV20-1 and TRBJ1-1; 7 nucleotides line up with TRBD1. Trimming at V came to 6 bases and at J to 4 bases, leaving 5 bases not matched to a gene. The V gene's germline CDR1 is DFQATT and CDR2 SNEGSKA (reference sequence). The CDR3 consists of 12 residues. The CDR3 DNA follows: TGCAGTGCCCGACAGGGTAGCACTGAAGCTTTCTTT. As protein: CSARQGSTEAFF.

This clonotype came up many times. The rearrangement joins TRBV5-1 to TRBJ1-5, with 7 bases fitting TRBD1. The CDR3 has 13 amino acids. The germline V gene encodes CDR1 SGHRS and CDR2 YFSETQ. Trimming cost V 2 bases and J 5 bases; bases outside gene matches: 1. The CDR3 is CASSFGTDQPQHF. As DNA, the CDR3 is TGCGCCAGCAGCTTCGGGACAGATCAGCCCCAGCATTTT.

As to this clonotype: A much larger clone sits a single nucleotide away, making a read error possible. The V and J genes are TRBV5-1 and TRBJ2-3; D is uncertain. The V gene lost 1 base and the J gene lost 3 bases, with 12 bases spanning the gap. Germline lookup yields CDR1 SGHRS and CDR2 YFSETQ. This CDR3 is built from 15 residues. DNA of the CDR3: TGCGCCAGCAGCTTGTCTGCGGTAGTTACAGATACGCAGTATTTT. Translating it yields CASSLSAVVTDTQYF.

This clonotype occurred many times. The V gene is TRBV7-9, the J gene TRBJ2-1; 12 bases line up with TRBD2. The CDR3 is made up of 17 amino acids. Germline assignment: CDR1 SEHNR and CDR2 FQNEAQ (reference sequence). The V segment lost 3 bases and the J segment 5 bases; nucleotides outside the gene matches: 8. The CDR3 DNA sequence: TGTGCCAGCAGCTTCAAGGGTCTAGCGGGAGGGGACAATGAGCAGTTCTTC. Its translation: CASSFKGLAGGDNEQFF. Full variable domain (rest looked up from reference TRBV7-9 and TRBJ2-1): DTGVSQNPRHKITKRGQNVTFRCDPISEHNRLYWYRQTLGQGPEFLTYFQNEAQLEKSRLLSDRFSAERPKGSFSTLEIQRTEQGDSAMYLCASSFKGLAGGDNEQFFGPGTRLTVL.

The table lists this clonotype with many counts. The chain joins TRBV20-1 to TRBJ1-1, with D possibly TRBD1 on 5 matching bases. The CDR3 runs 15 residues. Germline V gene lookup returns CDR1 DFQATT and CDR2 SNEGSKA (reference sequence). The V gene lost 4 bases and the J gene lost 2 bases, with 17 bases spanning the gap. CDR3 in amino acids: CSATAGGVENTEAFF. The CDR3 nucleotides are TGCAGTGCTACCGCGGGGGGGGTCGAAAACACTGAAGCTTTCTTT.

This clonotype was seen many times. The CDR3 region is CASSPRGSGNTIYF. The CDR3 DNA reads as TGTGCCAGCAGCCCCCGGGGATCCGGAAACACCATATATTTT. V is TRBV7-9 and J is TRBJ1-3; D gene ambiguous. V was trimmed by 5 bases and J by 4 bases, leaving 12 bases between them. This CDR3 spans 14 amino acids. CDR1 is SEHNR, CDR2 FQNEAQ, per germline (reference sequence). The full variable domain, rest sourced from reference TRBV7-9 and TRBJ1-3, is DTGVSQNPRHKITKRGQNVTFRCDPISEHNRLYWYRQTLGQGPEFLTYFQNEAQLEKSRLLSDRFSAERPKGSFSTLEIQRTEQGDSAMYLCASSPRGSGNTIYFGEGSWLTVV.

This clonotype was picked up many times. The J gene is TRBJ2-1, the V gene TRBV5-5; 10 bases line up with TRBD1. Germline CDR1 reads SGHKS; CDR2 reads YYEKEE (reference sequence). The CDR3 loop spans 15 amino acids. The trim removed 4 bases at V and 6 bases at J, leaving 7 bases unmatched. CDR3 nucleotide sequence: TGTGCCAGCAGCCCTGGGGACAGGGGTTCCAATGAGCAGTTCTTC. It yields the protein CASSPGDRGSNEQFF.

This clonotype was seen ten or more times. This chain joins TRBV11-3 and TRBJ2-7; D uncertain. V lost 2 bases to trimming and J lost 0 bases, with 11 bases between them. The CDR3 has 15 residues. Germline-derived CDR1 and CDR2 are SGHNT and YENEEA. CDR3 amino acids: CASSLFRDCSYEQYF. DNA of the CDR3: TGTGCCAGCAGCTTATTCCGAGACTGCTCCTACGAGCAGTACTTC.

This clonotype was observed many times. The rearrangement uses TRBV7-2 and TRBJ2-7, with TRBD2 matching 15 bases. There are 15 residues in the CDR3. The V segment lost 4 bases and the J segment 7 bases; nucleotides outside the gene matches: 5. Germline V CDR1 and CDR2: SGHTA, FQGNSA. The CDR3 DNA is TGTGCCAGCAGCTGGGGACTAGCGGGAGGAGGGGAGCAGTACTTC. Its protein is CASSWGLAGGGEQYF.

Many counts were recorded for this clonotype. The chain joins TRBV7-2 to TRBJ2-1; 9 bases are shared with TRBD2. Germline V gives CDR1 SGHTA, CDR2 FQGNSA. The CDR3 contains 14 residues. V dropped 5 bases and J dropped 6; count of bases not matched to a gene: 5. CDR3 coding DNA: TGTGCCAGCAGCCTGAGCGGGAGGATCAATGAGCAGTTCTTC. Protein product: CASSLSGRINEQFF.

This clonotype was counted only a few times. The junction departs from germline at one end; a sequencing error may be responsible. This rearrangement joins TRBV18 to TRBJ2-7; D gene ambiguous. This CDR3 has 13 amino acids. From germline, CDR1 is KGHSH and CDR2 LQKENI. The CDR3 DNA reads as TGTGCCAGCTCCCCACCCGGTTCCCACGAGCAGTACTTC. Amino acids: CASSPPGSHEQYF.

This clonotype was seen at least ten times. The rearrangement joins TRBV25-1 to TRBJ2-3, with D possibly being TRBD1 (5 bases). The CDR3 extends over 12 amino acids. The germline V and J ends were trimmed by 10 bases and 5 bases, with 13 bases remaining between them. The V gene's germline CDR1 is MGHDK and CDR2 SYGVNS. In nucleotides, the CDR3 is TGTGCCACCAGATCCCAGGGAGATACGCAGTATTTT. It is translated as CATRSQGDTQYF.

This clonotype was observed a few times. Since a much larger clone is just one base distant, this may be a read error. The chain combines TRBV7-2 with TRBJ2-7, with a tentative D call TRBD1 (5 bases). V shed 1 base and J shed 2 bases, with 15 bases lying between them. This CDR3 has 16 residues. Germline loops: CDR1 SGHTA, CDR2 FQGNSA. CDR3 sequence: CASSLGRTTLPYEQYF. CDR3 coding DNA: TGTGCCAGCAGCTTAGGTCGGACAACCTTACCCTACGAGCAGTACTTC.